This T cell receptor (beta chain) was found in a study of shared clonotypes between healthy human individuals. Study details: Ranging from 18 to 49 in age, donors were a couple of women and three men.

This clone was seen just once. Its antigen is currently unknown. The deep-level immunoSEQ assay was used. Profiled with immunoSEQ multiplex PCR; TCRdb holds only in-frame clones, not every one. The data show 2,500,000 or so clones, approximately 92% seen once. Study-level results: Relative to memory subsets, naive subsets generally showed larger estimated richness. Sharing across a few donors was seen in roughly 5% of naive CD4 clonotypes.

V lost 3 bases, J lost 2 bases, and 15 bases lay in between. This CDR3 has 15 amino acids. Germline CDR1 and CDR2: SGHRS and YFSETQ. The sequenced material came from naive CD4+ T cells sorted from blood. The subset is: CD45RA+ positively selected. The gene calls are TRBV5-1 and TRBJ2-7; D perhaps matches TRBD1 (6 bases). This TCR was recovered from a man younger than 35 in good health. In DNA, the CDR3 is TGCGCCAGCAGCTCGCAACCGACAGGAGCCTACGAGCAGTACTTC. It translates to CASSSQPTGAYEQYF.